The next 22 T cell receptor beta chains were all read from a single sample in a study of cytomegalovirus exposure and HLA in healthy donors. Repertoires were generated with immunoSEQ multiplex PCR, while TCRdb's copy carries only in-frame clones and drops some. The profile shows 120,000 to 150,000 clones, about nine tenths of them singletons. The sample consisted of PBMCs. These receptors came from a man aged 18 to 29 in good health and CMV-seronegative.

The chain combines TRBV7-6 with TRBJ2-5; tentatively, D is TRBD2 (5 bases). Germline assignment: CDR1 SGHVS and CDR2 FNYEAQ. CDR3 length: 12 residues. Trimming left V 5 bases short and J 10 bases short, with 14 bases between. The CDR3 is CASSPGLTRQYF. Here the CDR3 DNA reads TGTGCCAGCAGCCCCGGACTCACACGCCAGTACTTC.

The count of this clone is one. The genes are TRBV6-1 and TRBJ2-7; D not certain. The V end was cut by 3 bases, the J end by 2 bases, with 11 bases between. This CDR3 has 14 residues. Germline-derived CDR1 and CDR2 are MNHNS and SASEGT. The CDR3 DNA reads TGTGCCAGCAGTGATTCCGCGGTAACCTACGAGCAGTACGTC. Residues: CASSDSAVTYEQYV.

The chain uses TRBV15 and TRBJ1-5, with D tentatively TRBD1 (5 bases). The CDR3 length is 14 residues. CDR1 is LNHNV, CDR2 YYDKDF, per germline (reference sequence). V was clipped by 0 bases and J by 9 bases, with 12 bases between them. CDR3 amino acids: CATSRDRVSRPQHF. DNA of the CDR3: TGTGCCACCAGCAGAGACAGGGTCTCGAGGCCCCAGCATTTT.

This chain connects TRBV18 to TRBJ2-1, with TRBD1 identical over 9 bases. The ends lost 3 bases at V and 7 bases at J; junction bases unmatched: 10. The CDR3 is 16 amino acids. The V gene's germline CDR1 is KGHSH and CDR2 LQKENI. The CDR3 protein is CASSPRPGQGVNEQFF. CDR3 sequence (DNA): TGTGCCAGCTCACCCCGCCCGGGACAGGGTGTGAATGAGCAGTTCTTC.

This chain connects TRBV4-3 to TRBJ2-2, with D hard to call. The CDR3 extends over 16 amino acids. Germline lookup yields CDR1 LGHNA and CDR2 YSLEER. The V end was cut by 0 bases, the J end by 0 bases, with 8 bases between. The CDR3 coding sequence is TGCGCCAGCAGCCAAGATCCGTATCCGAACACCGGGGAGCTGTTTTTT. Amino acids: CASSQDPYPNTGELFF.

DNA for the CDR3: TGTGCCAGCAGTTACCTAGACAGGGACACAGATACGCAGTATTTT. It encodes CASSYLDRDTDTQYF. The chain recombines TRBV6-5 with TRBJ2-3; 7 nucleotides match TRBD1. Germline trimming cut 2 bases from V and 2 bases from J; bases unmatched to any gene: 4. The CDR3 runs 15 residues. Germline-derived CDR1 and CDR2 are MNHEY and SVGAGI.

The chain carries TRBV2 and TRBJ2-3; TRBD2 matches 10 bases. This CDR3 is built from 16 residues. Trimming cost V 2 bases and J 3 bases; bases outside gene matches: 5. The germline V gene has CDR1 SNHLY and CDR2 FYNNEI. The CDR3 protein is CASSESLLAGTDTQYF. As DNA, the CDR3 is TGTGCCAGCAGTGAAAGTTTACTAGCGGGGACAGATACGCAGTATTTT. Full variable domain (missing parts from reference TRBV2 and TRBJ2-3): EPEVTQTPSHQVTQMGQEVILRCVPISNHLYFYWYRQILGQKVEFLVSFYNNEISEKSEIFDDQFSVERPDGSNFTLKIRSTKLEDSAMYFCASSESLLAGTDTQYFGPGTRLTVL.

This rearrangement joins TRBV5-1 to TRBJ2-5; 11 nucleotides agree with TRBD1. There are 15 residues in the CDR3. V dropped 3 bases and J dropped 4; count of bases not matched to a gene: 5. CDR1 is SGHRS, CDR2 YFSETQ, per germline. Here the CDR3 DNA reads TGCGCCAGCAGCTCCTTGGGACAGGGGGGAGAGACCCAGTACTTC. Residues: CASSSLGQGGETQYF. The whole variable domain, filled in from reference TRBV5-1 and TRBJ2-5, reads KAGVTQTPRYLIKTRGQQVTLSCSPISGHRSVSWYQQTPGQGLQFLFEYFSETQRNKGNFPGRFSGRQFSNSRSEMNVSTLELGDSALYLCASSSLGQGGETQYFGPGTRLLVL.

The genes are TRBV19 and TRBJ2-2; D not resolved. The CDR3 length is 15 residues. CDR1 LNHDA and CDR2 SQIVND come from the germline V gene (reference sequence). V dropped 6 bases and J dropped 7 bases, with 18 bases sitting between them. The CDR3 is CASSGVGTDFGELFF. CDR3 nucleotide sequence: TGTGCCAGTAGCGGCGTAGGAACAGATTTCGGGGAGCTGTTTTTT.

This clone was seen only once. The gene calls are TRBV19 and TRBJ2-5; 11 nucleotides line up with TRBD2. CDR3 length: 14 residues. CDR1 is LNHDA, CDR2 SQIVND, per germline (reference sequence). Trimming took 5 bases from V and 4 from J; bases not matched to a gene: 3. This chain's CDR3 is CASSVLAGVETQYF. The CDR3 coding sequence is TGTGCCAGTAGTGTACTAGCGGGGGTAGAGACCCAGTACTTC.

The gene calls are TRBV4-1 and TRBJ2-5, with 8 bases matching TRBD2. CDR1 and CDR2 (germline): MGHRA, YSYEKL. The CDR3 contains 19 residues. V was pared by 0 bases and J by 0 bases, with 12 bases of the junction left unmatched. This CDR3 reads CASSQDPGGVGADQETQYF. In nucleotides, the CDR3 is TGCGCCAGCAGCCAAGATCCCGGGGGGGTAGGAGCGGACCAAGAGACCCAGTACTTC.

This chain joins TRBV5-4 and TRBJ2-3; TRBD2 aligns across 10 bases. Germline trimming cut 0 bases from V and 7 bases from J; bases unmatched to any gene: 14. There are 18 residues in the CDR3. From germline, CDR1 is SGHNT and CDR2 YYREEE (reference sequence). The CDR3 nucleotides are TGTGCCAGCAGCTTGGGGACAATGAGAGCGGGGGGGAAAAATACGCAGTATTTT. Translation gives CASSLGTMRAGGKNTQYF.

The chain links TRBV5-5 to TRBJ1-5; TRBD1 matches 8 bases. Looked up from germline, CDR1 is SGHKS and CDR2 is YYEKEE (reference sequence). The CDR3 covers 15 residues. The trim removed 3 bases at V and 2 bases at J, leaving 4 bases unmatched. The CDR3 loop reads CASSSQGAGNQPQHF. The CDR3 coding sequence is TGTGCCAGCAGCTCCCAGGGGGCGGGCAATCAGCCCCAGCATTTT.

As DNA, the CDR3 is TGTGCCAGCAGCTCACGACACTTCCGCGGGAGTGGAGAGACCCAGTACTTC. Translated, it gives CASSSRHFRGSGETQYF. This chain links TRBV7-2 with TRBJ2-5; 7 nucleotides agree with TRBD2. The CDR3 is made up of 17 amino acids. Trimming took 4 bases from V and 4 from J; bases not matched to a gene: 15. Germline V gives CDR1 SGHTA, CDR2 FQGNSA.

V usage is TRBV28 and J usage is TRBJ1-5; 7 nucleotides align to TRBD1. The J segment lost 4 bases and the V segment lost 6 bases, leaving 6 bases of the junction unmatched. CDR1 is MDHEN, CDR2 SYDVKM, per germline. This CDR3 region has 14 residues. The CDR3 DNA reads TGTGCCAGCAGACCGGGACAGTATAATCAGCCCCAGCATTTT. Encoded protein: CASRPGQYNQPQHF.

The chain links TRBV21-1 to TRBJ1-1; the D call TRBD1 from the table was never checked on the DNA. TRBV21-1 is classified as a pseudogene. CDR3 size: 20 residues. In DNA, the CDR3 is TGTGCCAGCAGCAGCCCCTTGAATTTGGACAGGACTACAATGAACACTGAAGCTTTCTTT. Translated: CASSSPLNLDRTTMNTEAFF.

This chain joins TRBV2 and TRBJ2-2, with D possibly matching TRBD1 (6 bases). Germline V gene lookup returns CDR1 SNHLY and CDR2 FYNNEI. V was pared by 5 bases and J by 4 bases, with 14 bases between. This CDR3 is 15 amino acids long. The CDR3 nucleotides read TGTGCCAGCAGTCTAATGACAGGTCTCACCGGGGAGCTGTTTTTT. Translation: CASSLMTGLTGELFF.

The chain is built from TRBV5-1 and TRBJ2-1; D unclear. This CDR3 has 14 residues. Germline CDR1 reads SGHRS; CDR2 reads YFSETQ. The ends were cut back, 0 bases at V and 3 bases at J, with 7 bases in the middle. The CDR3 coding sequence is TGCGCCAGCAGCTTGGTGGCGGACTACAATGAGCAGTTCTTC. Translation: CASSLVADYNEQFF. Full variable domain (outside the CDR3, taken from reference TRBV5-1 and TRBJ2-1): KAGVTQTPRYLIKTRGQQVTLSCSPISGHRSVSWYQQTPGQGLQFLFEYFSETQRNKGNFPGRFSGRQFSNSRSEMNVSTLELGDSALYLCASSLVADYNEQFFGPGTRLTVL.

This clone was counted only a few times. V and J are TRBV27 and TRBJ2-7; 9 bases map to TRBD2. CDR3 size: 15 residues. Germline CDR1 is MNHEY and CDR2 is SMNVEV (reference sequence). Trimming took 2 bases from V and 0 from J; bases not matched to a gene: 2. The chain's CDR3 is CASSLAGGSSYEQYV. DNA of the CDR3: TGTGCCAGCAGTTTAGCGGGAGGGAGCTCCTACGAGCAGTACGTC.

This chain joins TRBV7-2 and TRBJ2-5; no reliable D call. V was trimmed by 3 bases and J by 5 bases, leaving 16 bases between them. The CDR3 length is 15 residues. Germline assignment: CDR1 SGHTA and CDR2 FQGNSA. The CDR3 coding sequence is TGTGCCAGCAGCTTTTATAACTCATGGTCCGAGACCCAGTACTTC. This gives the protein CASSFYNSWSETQYF.

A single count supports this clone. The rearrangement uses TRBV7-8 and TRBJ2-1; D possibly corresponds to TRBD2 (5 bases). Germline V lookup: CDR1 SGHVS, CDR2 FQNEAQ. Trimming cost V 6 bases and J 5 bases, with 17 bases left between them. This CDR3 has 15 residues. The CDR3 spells CASSLVGRADNEQFF. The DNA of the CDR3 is TGTGCCAGCAGTCTGGTGGGTAGAGCGGACAATGAGCAGTTCTTC. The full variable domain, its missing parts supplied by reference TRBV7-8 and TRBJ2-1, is GAGVSQSPRYKVAKRGQDVALRCDPISGHVSLFWYQQALGQGPEFLTYFQNEAQLDKSGLPSDRFFAERPEGSVSTLKIQRTQQEDSAVYLCASSLVGRADNEQFFGPGTRLTVL.

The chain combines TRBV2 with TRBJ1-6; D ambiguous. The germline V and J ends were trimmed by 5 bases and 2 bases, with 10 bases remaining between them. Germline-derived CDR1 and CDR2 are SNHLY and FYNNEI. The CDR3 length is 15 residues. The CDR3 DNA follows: TGTGCCAGCAGTTCGGAGGGCCCCTATAATTCACCCCTCCACTTT. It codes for CASSSEGPYNSPLHF.